A selection of T cell receptor beta chains follows, all from one sample in a study of CD8 T cells in ankylosing spondylitis. Using its own MiXCR run on the 5' RACE reads, TCRdb lists one record per CDR3 protein. Of 100,000 to 150,000 distinct CDR3 sequences detected, around 9.3% appear once; the ten largest clones hold about 3.3%. The sequenced sample was blood, either unsorted or a sorted T cell fraction (not recorded which). The receptors were sampled from a male donor with ankylosing spondylitis or in good health (not recorded which). The CDR3 runs from the conserved cysteine through the conserved F or W. Each record gives: D gene, V gene, clone size, J gene, CDR3 protein, CDR3 DNA. The D gene is left open where the match is weak. Size values are once, few and many counts, or a class for expanded clones, and some rows have none.

>TRBD2|TRBV5-1|many|TRBJ2-1
CASSLGLVFGEQFF
TGCGCCAGCAGCTTAGGACTAGTCTTCGGTGAGCAGTTCTTC
>TRBD2|TRBV28|-|TRBJ2-3
CASSSSRGLAGSTDTQYF
TGTGCCAGCAGCTCCAGCCGCGGGTTAGCGGGCAGCACAGATACGCAGTATTTT
>-|TRBV5-5|-|TRBJ2-3
CASTREGSTDTQYF
TGTGCCAGCACCCGAGAGGGTAGCACAGATACGCAGTATTTT
>TRBD2|TRBV20-1|many|TRBJ2-7
CSARGPLAESYEQYF
TGCAGTGCTAGAGGTCCTCTAGCGGAGTCCTACGAGCAGTACTTC
>TRBD2|TRBV5-1|-|TRBJ2-7
CASSSAGGYYEQYF
TGCGCCAGCAGCTCAGCGGGAGGTTACTACGAGCAGTACTTC
>-|TRBV20-1|-|TRBJ1-2
CSAKAGGGVGYTF
TGCAGTGCTAAAGCAGGCGGAGGGGTAGGCTACACCTTC
>-|TRBV5-1|many|TRBJ1-3
CASSSGIPGNTIYF
TGCGCCAGCAGCTCAGGGATTCCTGGAAACACCATATATTTT
>-|TRBV4-3|many|TRBJ1-4
CASSQVITAVEKLFF
TGCGCCAGCAGCCAAGTTATTACAGCCGTTGAAAAACTGTTTTTT
>-|TRBV7-8|many|TRBJ2-7
CASSLDSTYEQYF
TGTGCCAGCAGCTTAGACTCTACCTACGAGCAGTACTTC
>TRBD2|TRBV9|many|TRBJ2-4
CASSTSGGWENIQYF
TGTGCCAGCAGCACTTCGGGGGGTTGGGAAAACATTCAGTACTTC
>-|TRBV11-2|many|TRBJ2-1
CASSLVPPYGRAYNEQFF
TGTGCCAGCAGCTTAGTTCCCCCGTACGGGAGAGCCTACAATGAGCAGTTCTTC
>TRBD2|TRBV28|many|TRBJ2-1
CASSSPSGSGRGNEQFF
TGTGCCAGCAGTTCACCTTCAGGTAGCGGGAGAGGTAATGAGCAGTTCTTC
>-|TRBV7-2|many|TRBJ2-3
CASSSRVGATDTQYF
TGTGCCAGCAGCTCCAGGGTGGGGGCCACAGATACGCAGTATTTT
>-|TRBV20-1|-|TRBJ1-1
CSASFLRQMNTEAFF
TGCAGTGCTAGTTTCTTGAGACAGATGAACACTGAAGCTTTCTTT
>-|TRBV6-2/TRBV6-3|many|TRBJ2-1
CASKRGSSYNEQFF
TGTGCCAGCAAAAGGGGCAGCTCCTACAATGAGCAGTTCTTC
>TRBD1|TRBV7-2|-|TRBJ1-5
CASSRTGDGGQPQHF
TGTGCCAGCAGCAGGACAGGGGACGGAGGTCAGCCCCAGCATTTT
>-|TRBV28|-|TRBJ2-7
CASKHPRGYSYEQYF
TGTGCCAGCAAACATCCTAGGGGGTACTCCTACGAGCAGTACTTC
>TRBD1|TRBV7-2|many|TRBJ2-5
CASSRGRQETQYF
TGTGCCAGCAGTAGGGGGCGTCAAGAGACCCAGTACTTC
>-|TRBV5-1|-|TRBJ1-1
CASSLVGAGTEAFF
TGCGCCAGCAGCTTGGTGGGGGCAGGGACTGAAGCTTTCTTT
>-|TRBV20-1|-|TRBJ2-7
CCAREGGVRDSSYEQYF
TGCTGTGCTAGAGAGGGGGGGGTCAGGGACAGCTCCTACGAGCAGTACTTC
>-|TRBV14|-|TRBJ2-2
CASSPIRTTGELFF
TGTGCCAGCAGCCCCATCCGCACCACCGGGGAGCTGTTTTTT
>TRBD1|TRBV28|-|TRBJ2-3
CASSNGDRSTDTQYF
TGTGCCAGCAGCAACGGGGACAGAAGCACAGATACGCAGTATTTT
>-|TRBV20-1|many|TRBJ2-5
CSANRWGQETQYF
TGCAGTGCTAACCGATGGGGCCAAGAGACCCAGTACTTC
>TRBD1|TRBV5-5|many|TRBJ1-2
CASSLQGHYGYTF
TGTGCCAGCAGCTTACAGGGGCACTATGGCTACACCTTC
>TRBD2|TRBV20-1|-|TRBJ2-7
CCAGGLAGGTGGYEQYF
TGCTGTGCGGGGGGACTAGCGGGAGGTACAGGAGGCTACGAGCAGTACTTC
>-|TRBV6-1|-|TRBJ2-1
CASVPPLDPYNEQFF
TGTGCCAGCGTCCCTCCCTTAGACCCATACAATGAGCAGTTCTTC
>-|TRBV20-1|few|TRBJ2-2
CCARDSGLATNTGELFF
TGCTGTGCTAGAGATTCTGGCCTAGCGACGAACACCGGGGAGCTGTTTTTT
>-|TRBV7-2|-|TRBJ1-5
CASSLRGGSSNQPRHF
TGTGCCAGCAGCTTACGGGGGGGTTCTAGCAATCAGCCCCGGCATTTT
>-|TRBV7-9|many|TRBJ2-5
CASSYGLQETQYF
TGTGCCAGCAGTTATGGACTACAAGAGACCCAGTACTTC
>-|TRBV12-3/TRBV12-4|-|TRBJ2-1
CASSLRGSIPFF
TGTGCCAGCAGTTTGAGGGGGTCGATTCCGTTCTTC
>-|TRBV28|few|TRBJ2-7
CASSPPGLALLF
TGTGCCAGCAGTCCCCCTGGGCTTGCCCTGTTGTTC
>-|TRBV6-5|many|TRBJ2-4
CASSYTRGSKNIQYF
TGTGCCAGCAGTTACACCAGGGGATCCAAAAACATTCAGTACTTC
>TRBD1|TRBV18|many|TRBJ1-1
CASSPQGENTEAFF
TGCGCCAGCAGCCCCCAGGGGGAAAACACTGAAGCTTTCTTT